This section outlines one T cell receptor (beta chain) sequence together with its context. The sample comes from a study of blood T cell repertoires in COVID-19. Profiled with immunoSEQ multiplex PCR; TCRdb holds only in-frame clones, not every one. Among about 36,000 clones listed, roughly 87% were seen once. Trimming removed 6 bases from V and 2 bases from J, with 10 bases in between. CDR1 SQVTM and CDR2 ANQGSEA come from the germline V gene. The CDR3 extends over 12 amino acids. This receptor was taken from a man aged 55 to 70 with acute or convalescent COVID-19. The sequencing input was peripheral blood. The chain recombines TRBV29-1 with TRBJ1-1; weak D call: TRBD1 (5 bases). The CDR3 is CSVARDNTEAFF. In DNA, the CDR3 is TGCAGCGTGGCCAGGGATAACACTGAAGCTTTCTTT.